This T cell receptor beta chain was sequenced in a study of T cells in localized non-small cell lung cancer (dated by TCRdb to about 2020). Notes on the research overall: Comparing tumors with uninvolved tumor-adjacent lungs, the study looked at the T cell repertoires of a few hundred patients with early-stage NSCLC. The cohort was made up of some 240 treatment-naive NSCLC patients whose localized lung tumors had been resected. Of the NSCLC patients, about 130 were male and roughly 110 were female, and the mean age was approximately 66 years.

V is pruned by 1 base and J by 4 bases, leaving 7 bases of the junction without a gene match. The CDR3 numbers 15 residues from cysteine through phenylalanine. Only the CDR3 part of the read is kept: 45 bases, read in frame from the first base. CDR1 and CDR2 (MGHRA, YSYEKL) derive from the germline V gene. The immunoSEQ Assay was used to sequence TCR beta CDR3 regions from DNA. Per the source publication's procedure: T cell density was computed as TCR beta template counts normalized to usable DNA estimated by amplifying housekeeping genes. The preseqR package was used to estimate richness by extrapolating to 400,000 templates for PBMC samples and to 120,000 templates for tissue samples. Clonality was calculated as one minus Pielou's evenness. Tissue-enriched TCRs were identified by differential abundance testing using productive amino-acid clonotypes, minimum total count 5 and alpha 0.1. The Jaccard Index and the Morisita Overlap Index were used to measure repertoire overlap between compartments. TCR beta CDR3s were clustered by GLIPH together with public tetramer-defined viral CDR3s, and at least three viral sequences plus V-gene enrichment were required for viral motifs. The table was pulled from immuneACCESS by TCRdb, which kept in-frame rearrangements only. Such tables lose some clones; where checked, under half of the loss comes from unresolved V genes, and the rest has no known cause. For V, J and clone size, that table is used; D and trimming come from the DNA. A total of some 1,400 clones appear in this sample, around two fifths of them only once. In total, the top ten clones hold roughly a quarter of the sample.

At diagnosis, tumor, uninvolved tumor-adjacent lung and peripheral blood were collected and then preserved as a mix of FFPE and fresh-frozen material. The full study reports these points: Uninvolved tumor-adjacent lung showed the highest T cell clonality, higher than tumor, which suggests more focused antigenic responses in the uninvolved tumor-adjacent lung. Multi-region tumor sequencing was not performed, so intratumor heterogeneity could not be excluded. Because the study design was exploratory, TCR variables were selected using unadjusted p-values without false-discovery rate correction. A median of about 55 of the top 100 tumor clones were detected in paired uninvolved adjacent lung, and around 27 of these tumor clones were also found among the top 100 clones of the paired uninvolved adjacent lung. Higher T cell density in blood was associated with longer overall survival, whereas higher clonality in adjacent lung was associated with shorter survival.

To note about this clone: Its specific antigen is unknown. Base qualities are not at hand, and no much larger clone is one base apart.

Sequencing used lung tumor tissue, obtained before any cancer treatment. The clonotype originates from a woman aged 35-75 years with stage II squamous cell lung carcinoma. The chain was built from TRBV4-1 and TRBJ2-7; the junction holds 7 bases that match TRBD1. The DNA reads as follows: TGCGCCAGCAGCCAAGCCCCCGGGACAGTATACGAGCAGTACTTC. Its protein reads: CASSQAPGTVYEQYF.